A selection of T cell receptor beta chains follows, all from one sample in a study of blood T cells in healthy people across ages. TCRdb re-derived calls from the 5' RACE reads in MiXCR, one entry per CDR3 protein. Found here are approximately 680,000 distinct CDR3 sequences, approximately 30% of them singletons; the top ten hold 15%. The sample consisted of blood. The receptor set was obtained from a woman over 75 in good health. Both conserved end residues are part of each CDR3. Each record gives: D gene, J gene, V gene, clone size, CDR3 DNA, CDR3 protein. The D gene is left open where the match is weak. Clone size is not always given. Where it is, it says once, few, many or a class for expanded clones.

D gene: NA; J gene: TRBJ1-1; V gene: TRBV12-3/TRBV12-4; clone size: few; CDR3 DNA: TGTGCCAGCAGTTTAGGACTTGGGGGTGAAGCTTTCTTT; CDR3 protein: CASSLGLGGEAFF
D gene: NA; J gene: TRBJ2-3; V gene: TRBV4-1; clone size: NA; CDR3 DNA: TGCGCCAGCAGCCAAGGCAGACAGACTTACACAGATACGCAGTATTTT; CDR3 protein: CASSQGRQTYTDTQYF
D gene: NA; J gene: TRBJ1-6; V gene: TRBV20-1; clone size: NA; CDR3 DNA: TGTAGTGCTAGAGATCTATCGGCAGGGAAATGGGGGTCACCCCTCCACTTT; CDR3 protein: CSARDLSAGKWGSPLHF
D gene: NA; J gene: TRBJ1-5; V gene: TRBV30; clone size: few; CDR3 DNA: TGTGCCTGGAGGGGCAGGTCTTTCAATCAGCCCCAGCATTTT; CDR3 protein: CAWRGRSFNQPQHF
D gene: NA; J gene: TRBJ1-1; V gene: TRBV11-2; clone size: NA; CDR3 DNA: TGTGCCAGCAGCTTAGGCCCTCGACTAAGCGCTGAAGCTTTCTTT; CDR3 protein: CASSLGPRLSAEAFF
D gene: NA; J gene: TRBJ1-2; V gene: TRBV6-5; clone size: NA; CDR3 DNA: TGTGCCGGTCAAGGGGGAAATGGCCACACCTTC; CDR3 protein: CAGQGGNGHTF
D gene: NA; J gene: TRBJ1-4; V gene: TRBV7-2; clone size: NA; CDR3 DNA: TGTGCCAGCAGTGACTTACGCGGACTCGTTAATGAAAAACTGTTTTTT; CDR3 protein: CASSDLRGLVNEKLFF
D gene: NA; J gene: TRBJ1-2; V gene: TRBV6-6; clone size: many; CDR3 DNA: TGTGCCAGCAGTTACACCGTAGGCAGGGGCTCCTATGGCTACACCTTC; CDR3 protein: CASSYTVGRGSYGYTF
D gene: NA; J gene: TRBJ2-5; V gene: TRBV9; clone size: many; CDR3 DNA: TGTGCCAGCAGCGAGGGACGGAGAAGTCAAGAGACCCAGTACTTC; CDR3 protein: CASSEGRRSQETQYF
D gene: TRBD2; J gene: TRBJ2-1; V gene: TRBV20-1; clone size: NA; CDR3 DNA: TGCAGTGCCCTGACCCGGTCGGGGGGTTCCTACAATGAGCAGTTCTTC; CDR3 protein: CSALTRSGGSYNEQFF
D gene: TRBD2; J gene: TRBJ2-1; V gene: TRBV20-1; clone size: NA; CDR3 DNA: TGCAGTGCTAGACTAGCGGCTAGAAATGAGCAGTTCTTC; CDR3 protein: CSARLAARNEQFF
D gene: NA; J gene: TRBJ2-7; V gene: TRBV11-2; clone size: once; CDR3 DNA: TGTGCCAGCAGAAGGACTTCTACCGCCCACGAGCAGTACTTC; CDR3 protein: CASRRTSTAHEQYF
D gene: TRBD1; J gene: TRBJ2-3; V gene: TRBV15; clone size: many; CDR3 DNA: TGTGCCACCAGCCGTCAGGGGGTATATACGCAGTATTTT; CDR3 protein: CATSRQGVYTQYF
D gene: NA; J gene: TRBJ2-3; V gene: TRBV19; clone size: many; CDR3 DNA: TGTGCCAGTAGTATCGGTCCAGGGGCGCGGTCAGATACGCAGTATTTT; CDR3 protein: CASSIGPGARSDTQYF
D gene: TRBD1; J gene: TRBJ1-2; V gene: TRBV12-3/TRBV12-4; clone size: many; CDR3 DNA: TGTGCCAGCAGCTCAGGGGGCGCGGTGGGTGGCTACACCTTC; CDR3 protein: CASSSGGAVGGYTF
D gene: TRBD1; J gene: TRBJ2-7; V gene: TRBV25-1; clone size: many; CDR3 DNA: TGTGCCAGCAGTGAACAGGGGGCTTACGAGCAGTACTTC; CDR3 protein: CASSEQGAYEQYF
D gene: NA; J gene: TRBJ2-1; V gene: TRBV20-1; clone size: many; CDR3 DNA: TGCAGTGCTAGTGGGGCAGGGGTCTTCTACAATGAGCAGTTCTTC; CDR3 protein: CSASGAGVFYNEQFF
D gene: TRBD2; J gene: TRBJ2-3; V gene: TRBV20-1; clone size: NA; CDR3 DNA: TGCAGTGCTAGAGCCTTGGGACTAGCGGGGGCGTCAACGCAGTATTTT; CDR3 protein: CSARALGLAGASTQYF
D gene: NA; J gene: TRBJ1-1; V gene: TRBV29-1; clone size: few; CDR3 DNA: TGCAGCGTTGAAGTCTCTGGAGGTAACACTGAAGCTTTCTTT; CDR3 protein: CSVEVSGGNTEAFF
D gene: TRBD2; J gene: TRBJ2-3; V gene: TRBV2; clone size: NA; CDR3 DNA: TGTGCCAGCATCAGTCGGCTAGCGGGGGGGTCCGGTAGCACAGATACGCAGTATTTT; CDR3 protein: CASISRLAGGSGSTDTQYF
D gene: NA; J gene: TRBJ1-5; V gene: TRBV20-1; clone size: NA; CDR3 DNA: TGCAGTGCTAGAGACAGCCTTTTAAATCAGCCCCAGCATTTT; CDR3 protein: CSARDSLLNQPQHF
D gene: NA; J gene: TRBJ2-3; V gene: TRBV4-1; clone size: NA; CDR3 DNA: TGCGCCAGCAGCCAAATGAATACGCAGTATTTT; CDR3 protein: CASSQMNTQYF
D gene: NA; J gene: TRBJ2-1; V gene: TRBV6-2/TRBV6-3; clone size: many; CDR3 DNA: TGTGCCAACCTGGGGTATGAGCAGTTCTTC; CDR3 protein: CANLGYEQFF
D gene: NA; J gene: TRBJ2-3; V gene: TRBV15; clone size: NA; CDR3 DNA: TGTGCCACCAGCCTTACCCTGGGTTTCGATACGCAGTATTTT; CDR3 protein: CATSLTLGFDTQYF
D gene: TRBD1; J gene: TRBJ2-3; V gene: TRBV12-3/TRBV12-4; clone size: NA; CDR3 DNA: TGTGCCAGCAGCCCGGGACAGGCGCGACTCACAGATACGCAGTATTTT; CDR3 protein: CASSPGQARLTDTQYF
D gene: TRBD2; J gene: TRBJ2-3; V gene: TRBV29-1; clone size: many; CDR3 DNA: TGCAGCGCCCGGACTAGCGGGGGGCAAACAGATACGCAGTATTTT; CDR3 protein: CSARTSGGQTDTQYF
D gene: NA; J gene: TRBJ2-3; V gene: TRBV11-2; clone size: many; CDR3 DNA: TGTGCCAGCAGTCAAGGGCTCGTGGGACGTTCGACCCCAAAATGGAGCACAGATACGCAGTATTTT; CDR3 protein: CASSQGLVGRSTPKWSTDTQYF
D gene: TRBD1; J gene: TRBJ1-2; V gene: TRBV7-6; clone size: many; CDR3 DNA: TGTGCCGGCAGCAAATCGACAGGGGACTATGGCTACACCTTC; CDR3 protein: CAGSKSTGDYGYTF
D gene: NA; J gene: TRBJ2-5; V gene: TRBV5-6; clone size: many; CDR3 DNA: TGTGCCAGCAGCTTCTCTGGGGGGACCCAGTACTTC; CDR3 protein: CASSFSGGTQYF
D gene: NA; J gene: TRBJ2-3; V gene: TRBV12-3/TRBV12-4; clone size: many; CDR3 DNA: TGTGCCAGCAGTGCCGGGCCATCTAGCACAGATACGCAGTATTTT; CDR3 protein: CASSAGPSSTDTQYF
D gene: NA; J gene: TRBJ2-2; V gene: TRBV11-3; clone size: once; CDR3 DNA: TGTGCCAGCAGCCCCCACCGGGGGACCGGGGAGCTGTTTTTT; CDR3 protein: CASSPHRGTGELFF
D gene: NA; J gene: TRBJ2-3; V gene: TRBV18; clone size: many; CDR3 DNA: TGTGCCAGCTCACCAGTCAGGGTATCAGATACGCAGTATTTT; CDR3 protein: CASSPVRVSDTQYF
D gene: TRBD1; J gene: TRBJ2-7; V gene: TRBV4-1; clone size: many; CDR3 DNA: TGCGCCAGCAGCCAAGTGGGAGGTCGGGACAGGGTTTCCTTTGGCGAGCAGTACTTC; CDR3 protein: CASSQVGGRDRVSFGEQYF
D gene: TRBD1; J gene: TRBJ1-1; V gene: TRBV28; clone size: NA; CDR3 DNA: TGTGCCAGCAAACCGACAGGGGGAGTCACTGAAGCTTTCTTT; CDR3 protein: CASKPTGGVTEAFF
D gene: TRBD2; J gene: TRBJ2-7; V gene: TRBV29-1; clone size: NA; CDR3 DNA: TGCAGCGTCGAACTAGCGAACGAGCAGTACTTC; CDR3 protein: CSVELANEQYF
D gene: TRBD1; J gene: TRBJ2-7; V gene: TRBV20-1; clone size: many; CDR3 DNA: TGCAGTGCTAGAGATCAAGGGGGCCCGAGCTCCTACGAGCAGTACTTC; CDR3 protein: CSARDQGGPSSYEQYF
D gene: NA; J gene: TRBJ1-2; V gene: TRBV5-1; clone size: many; CDR3 DNA: TGCGCCAGTCGCTTGGGGACGCCTGGCCGAGTCGGCTACACCTTC; CDR3 protein: CASRLGTPGRVGYTF
D gene: TRBD1; J gene: TRBJ2-2; V gene: TRBV5-1; clone size: few; CDR3 DNA: TGCGCCAGCAGCTTGGCGGACAGGGAAGCCGGGGAGCTGTTTTTT; CDR3 protein: CASSLADREAGELFF
D gene: NA; J gene: TRBJ2-1; V gene: TRBV20-1; clone size: few; CDR3 DNA: TGCAGGGGGATCTTTGGAAATGGGCAGTTCTTC; CDR3 protein: CRGIFGNGQFF
D gene: TRBD2; J gene: TRBJ2-5; V gene: TRBV28; clone size: many; CDR3 DNA: TGTGCCAGCAGCCAGTGGGGGGGGTCCCAAGAGACCCAGTACTTC; CDR3 protein: CASSQWGGSQETQYF
D gene: NA; J gene: TRBJ2-3; V gene: TRBV11-1; clone size: NA; CDR3 DNA: TGTGCCAGCAGTCTAAGGTACAGGGCCTCGGATACGCAGTATTTT; CDR3 protein: CASSLRYRASDTQYF
D gene: NA; J gene: TRBJ2-2; V gene: TRBV5-4; clone size: few; CDR3 DNA: TGTGCCAGCAGCGATAAGGCCCAGTACACCGGGGAGCTGTTTTTT; CDR3 protein: CASSDKAQYTGELFF
D gene: TRBD2; J gene: TRBJ2-7; V gene: TRBV27; clone size: NA; CDR3 DNA: TGTGCCAGCAGTTCCAGCGGGGGGCCTATCAATGAGCAGTACTTC; CDR3 protein: CASSSSGGPINEQYF
D gene: NA; J gene: TRBJ1-2; V gene: TRBV7-9; clone size: few; CDR3 DNA: TGTGCCAGCAGCCCGGGGGGGGGCAGGGGCTATGGCTACACCTTC; CDR3 protein: CASSPGGGRGYGYTF
D gene: NA; J gene: TRBJ1-4; V gene: TRBV5-5; clone size: few; CDR3 DNA: TGTGCCAGCAGCTTAGGTGGGATAGCAGAAAAACTGTTTTTT; CDR3 protein: CASSLGGIAEKLFF
D gene: NA; J gene: TRBJ2-3; V gene: TRBV12-3/TRBV12-4; clone size: NA; CDR3 DNA: TGTGCCGGCAGTTTCGGGCCAGATACGCAGTATTTT; CDR3 protein: CAGSFGPDTQYF
D gene: NA; J gene: TRBJ1-1; V gene: TRBV7-8; clone size: few; CDR3 DNA: TGTGCCAGCAGCCCGGGATCTTACACTGAAGCTTTCTTT; CDR3 protein: CASSPGSYTEAFF
D gene: NA; J gene: TRBJ2-1; V gene: TRBV2; clone size: NA; CDR3 DNA: TGTGCCAGCAGTGAATTGAGGACAGAAAACTCCTACGAGCAGTTCTTC; CDR3 protein: CASSELRTENSYEQFF
D gene: TRBD1; J gene: TRBJ1-2; V gene: TRBV9; clone size: many; CDR3 DNA: TGTGCCAGCACCTCAGGACAGGTTTATGGCTACACCTTC; CDR3 protein: CASTSGQVYGYTF
D gene: TRBD1; J gene: TRBJ2-7; V gene: TRBV12-3/TRBV12-4; clone size: many; CDR3 DNA: TGTGCCAGCAGTTCCCCTCAGGGGGCCAGCTCCTACGAGCAGTACTTC; CDR3 protein: CASSSPQGASSYEQYF
D gene: NA; J gene: TRBJ2-1; V gene: TRBV4-1; clone size: NA; CDR3 DNA: TGCGCCAGCAGCCAACCCGGGAAGCCCTACAATGAGCAGTTCTTC; CDR3 protein: CASSQPGKPYNEQFF
D gene: TRBD1; J gene: TRBJ1-1; V gene: TRBV6-2/TRBV6-3; clone size: few; CDR3 DNA: TGTGCCAGCAGTCGACCAGACAGGGGATTGAACACTGAAGCTTTCTTT; CDR3 protein: CASSRPDRGLNTEAFF
D gene: NA; J gene: TRBJ1-4; V gene: TRBV7-9; clone size: NA; CDR3 DNA: TGTGCCAGCAGAGACAGGCACAATGAAAAACTGTTTTTT; CDR3 protein: CASRDRHNEKLFF
D gene: NA; J gene: TRBJ2-2; V gene: TRBV9; clone size: NA; CDR3 DNA: TGTGCCAGCAGCGTCGGACCCCAGGGCGGGGAGCTGTTTTTT; CDR3 protein: CASSVGPQGGELFF
D gene: TRBD2; J gene: TRBJ2-5; V gene: TRBV7-2; clone size: many; CDR3 DNA: TGTGCCAGCAGCCTAGGGACTAGCGCTTATTGGGCCCAGTACTTC; CDR3 protein: CASSLGTSAYWAQYF